The 21 T cell receptor beta chains presented below share a single source sample, sequenced in a study of T cells after yellow fever vaccination. TCRdb passed the 5' RACE reads through MiXCR, listing each CDR3 protein once. This table holds about 320,000 distinct CDR3 sequences, around an eighth found once. The sequencing used CD4+ T cells sorted from PBMCs, collected 15 days after the yellow fever booster vaccination. These receptors were taken from a man between 18 and 29 years old who received the YFV17D yellow fever vaccine.

The chain combines TRBV28 with TRBJ1-2; D is ambiguous. The CDR3 extends over 14 amino acids. The V gene's germline CDR1 is MDHEN and CDR2 SYDVKM. Deletions cut 2 bases from V and 2 bases from J, with 9 bases between. CDR3 sequence reads: CASSLQQLNYGYTF. Written as DNA, the CDR3 is TGTGCCAGCAGTTTACAACAGTTAAACTATGGCTACACCTTC.

This clonotype was recorded a few times. The V gene is TRBV18, the J gene TRBJ2-4, with D perhaps matching TRBD1 or TRBD2 (5 bases each). CDR1 is KGHSH and CDR2 is LQKENI in the germline V gene. The CDR3 spans 14 residues. Trimming pared 6 bases from V and 9 bases from J, leaving 18 bases between. In nucleotides, the CDR3 is TGTGCCAGCTCTCAATCCGGGGACGTGAGCATTCAGTACTTC. Translated: CASSQSGDVSIQYF.

V is TRBV27 and J is TRBJ1-2; D gene uncertain. The length of the CDR3 is 15 residues. V was shortened by 1 base and J by 4 bases, with 13 bases between the two germline ends. Germline CDR1 reads MNHEY; CDR2 reads SMNVEV (reference sequence). The CDR3 DNA is TGTGCCAGCAGTTTATTAGCAGATTCAGGCTATGGCTACACCTTC. This encodes CASSLLADSGYGYTF.

The V and J genes are TRBV20-1 and TRBJ1-1; a weak D match, TRBD1 (5 bases). Per germline, CDR1 DFQATT and CDR2 SNEGSKA (reference sequence). Trimming stripped 5 bases from V and 8 bases from J, with 24 bases between. CDR3 size: 15 residues. The CDR3 reads CSAPHKRTPRGEAFF. CDR3 nucleotides: TGCAGTGCTCCACACAAAAGGACACCCCGAGGAGAAGCTTTCTTT.

With regard to this clonotype: The junction does not match germline at one end; this may be a read error. V usage is TRBV12-3 or TRBV12-4 and J usage is TRBJ1-1; weak D call: TRBD1 (6 bases). The CDR3 contains 12 residues. CDR3 in DNA: TGTGCCAGCAGTCAAGACAGGCAGGGATTTCTCTTT. Protein product: CASSQDRQGFLF.

This clonotype was seen more than once but under ten times. V and J are TRBV2 and TRBJ2-7; perhaps TRBD1 as D (5 bases). V shed 6 bases and J shed 3 bases, with 9 bases lying between them. Germline V gene sequence: CDR1 SNHLY, CDR2 FYNNEI. CDR3 length equals 12 residues. As DNA, the CDR3 is TGTGCCAGCAGGTTGCAGGGCTACGAGCAGTACTTC. Amino acids: CASRLQGYEQYF.

This clonotype was seen many times. The rearrangement uses TRBV5-1 and TRBJ2-3; 7 bases fit TRBD1. Looked up from germline, CDR1 is SGHRS and CDR2 is YFSETQ. This CDR3 has 14 amino acids. J was trimmed by 4 bases and V by 4 bases; bases with no gene match: 6. Written as DNA, the CDR3 is TGCGCCAGCAGCCGACAGGGCGCCCCAGATACGCAGTATTTT. It yields the protein CASSRQGAPDTQYF.

This chain connects TRBV28 to TRBJ2-5, with a tentative D call TRBD2 (6 bases). The CDR3 consists of 15 residues. Germline CDR1 and CDR2: MDHEN and SYDVKM. Trimming left V 4 bases short and J 3 bases short, with 15 bases between. In nucleotides, the CDR3 is TGTGCCAGCAGTTCCCCTGCGGGGTCAAAAGAGACCCAGTACTTC. Residues: CASSSPAGSKETQYF.

The chain couples TRBV14 to TRBJ2-2; TRBD1 might be the D (6 bases). CDR1 and CDR2 (germline): SGHDN, FVKESK. Trimming took off 1 base at V and 0 bases at J, with 12 bases between the two ends. The CDR3 has 17 residues. The CDR3 reads CASSQAGAYANTGELFF. The DNA of the CDR3 is TGTGCCAGCAGCCAAGCAGGGGCCTACGCGAACACCGGGGAGCTGTTTTTT.

This clonotype appeared a few times. The genes are TRBV5-1 and TRBJ2-7, with 7 bases fitting TRBD2. The germline V gene has CDR1 SGHRS and CDR2 YFSETQ. This CDR3 comprises 15 residues. The V and J ends lost 0 bases and 1 base, in that order; junction bases with no gene match: 4. The CDR3 DNA is TGCGCCAGCAGCTTGGGGGGACTACCTTCCTACGAGCAGTACTTC. Translating it yields CASSLGGLPSYEQYF.

This clonotype appeared a few times. The gene calls are TRBV6-2 or TRBV6-3 and TRBJ1-5; D uncertain. This CDR3 is built from 12 residues. Trimming cost V 6 bases and J 2 bases, with 5 bases left between them. The germline V gene encodes CDR1 MNHEY and CDR2 SVGEGT. CDR3 in amino acids: CASRPGNQPQHF. DNA of the CDR3: TGTGCCAGCAGGCCCGGCAATCAGCCCCAGCATTTT.

V gene TRBV21-1 combines with J gene TRBJ1-5. TRBV21-1 represents a pseudogene. The CDR3 has 14 amino acids. The CDR3 DNA follows: TGTGCCAGCAGCAATCGATCCGGCAATCAGCCCCAGCATTTT. Translation gives CASSNRSGNQPQHF.

In this sample, this clonotype turned up a few times. The chain is built from TRBV20-1 and TRBJ1-1; tentatively, D is TRBD1 (6 bases). The ends were cut back, 2 bases at V and 2 bases at J, with 15 bases in the middle. The CDR3 runs 15 residues. Germline V lookup: CDR1 DFQATT, CDR2 SNEGSKA (reference sequence). For the CDR3, the DNA is TGCAGTGCTAGACGGGACACGGGCAGAAACACTGAAGCTTTCTTT. Amino acid sequence: CSARRDTGRNTEAFF.

The J gene is TRBJ2-5, the V gene TRBV20-1; D remains ambiguous. Trimming stripped 1 base from V and 2 bases from J, with 5 bases between. The V gene's germline CDR1 is DFQATT and CDR2 SNEGSKA (reference sequence). The CDR3 runs 12 residues. The CDR3 region has the DNA TGCAGTGCTAGAGTGGCACAAGAGACCCAGTACTTC. Its translation: CSARVAQETQYF.

This clonotype has more than one count but fewer than ten. The chain carries TRBV5-1 and TRBJ2-5, with 9 bases aligning to TRBD2. The CDR3 sequence is 16 residues long. Germline V gives CDR1 SGHRS, CDR2 YFSETQ. V lost 5 bases and J lost 4; bases outside the gene matches: 12. The CDR3 nucleotides read TGCGCCAGCAGTGTCGGGTTAGCGGGGGCATCAGAGACCCAGTACTTC. Protein product: CASSVGLAGASETQYF. Drawing the rest from reference TRBV5-1 and TRBJ2-5, the complete variable domain is KAGVTQTPRYLIKTRGQQVTLSCSPISGHRSVSWYQQTPGQGLQFLFEYFSETQRNKGNFPGRFSGRQFSNSRSEMNVSTLELGDSALYLCASSVGLAGASETQYFGPGTRLLVL.

This clonotype has only a few counts. The V call is TRBV13, the J call TRBJ1-2; D remains ambiguous. Germline lookup yields CDR1 PRHDT and CDR2 FYEKMQ (reference sequence). V lost 3 bases and J lost 8, with 13 bases in between. The CDR3 consists of 13 residues. CDR3 protein: CASSLWRAEGYTF. DNA for the CDR3: TGTGCCAGCAGCTTGTGGAGGGCAGAAGGCTACACCTTC.

This chain uses TRBV28 with TRBJ2-3; 13 nucleotides match TRBD2. The CDR3 extends over 17 amino acids. Germline V gives CDR1 MDHEN, CDR2 SYDVKM. Trimming cost V 1 base and J 3 bases; bases outside gene matches: 4. CDR3 sequence (DNA): TGTGCCAGCAGTTTATTTACTAGCGGGGGGGCTACAGATACGCAGTATTTT. Its protein is CASSLFTSGGATDTQYF.

The V and J genes are TRBV3-1 and TRBJ2-1; weak D call: TRBD1 (6 bases). Trimming took 0 bases from V and 0 from J, leaving 12 bases between them. The germline CDR1 and CDR2 sequences are LGHDT and YNNKEL (reference sequence). The CDR3 totals 17 residues. The CDR3 loop is CASSQERQASSYNEQFF. CDR3 DNA: TGTGCCAGCAGCCAAGAGCGACAGGCTAGCTCCTACAATGAGCAGTTCTTC.

The chain carries TRBV14 and TRBJ1-2; maybe TRBD1 (5 bases). The CDR3 totals 16 residues. Germline CDR1 is SGHDN and CDR2 is FVKESK. With 1 base removed from V and 6 bases from J, the gap between germline ends came to 18 bases. The CDR3 protein is CASSQVQVSGRDGYTF. The DNA of the CDR3 is TGTGCCAGCAGCCAAGTTCAAGTGTCAGGGCGGGATGGCTACACCTTC.

This clonotype showed up just once. This chain joins TRBV5-1 and TRBJ1-2, with 9 bases fitting TRBD1. J lost 3 bases, V lost 4 bases, and 7 bases had no gene match. The V gene's germline CDR1 is SGHRS and CDR2 YFSETQ. This CDR3 has 15 amino acids. CDR3 DNA: TGCGCCAGCAGCGTAGGGACAGGGTTACACTATGGCTACACCTTC. This gives the protein CASSVGTGLHYGYTF.

This clonotype was counted ten times or more. The genes are TRBV7-2 and TRBJ2-1; D may be TRBD2 (5 bases). The CDR3 runs 14 residues. The V gene lost 5 bases and the J gene lost 8 bases, with 16 bases spanning the gap. CDR1 is SGHTA, CDR2 FQGNSA, per germline. CDR3 sequence reads: CASSQNRDYHEQFF. CDR3 in DNA: TGTGCCAGCAGCCAGAACCGGGATTATCATGAGCAGTTCTTC.